Listed here is a single T cell receptor beta chain. Its antigen is currently not known. Per-base qualities were not stored, and no clone one base away is much larger. The sample comes from a study of cytotoxic CD8 clonotypes in ibrutinib-treated CLL (dated by TCRdb to about 2021). With respect to the entire study: The cohort had about a dozen relapsed/refractory and around 15 treatment-naive patients; approximately 17 were IGHV unmutated. Responses were partial in 24 patients and complete in 2; after median about 70 months follow-up, roughly 14 stayed in remission and 12 progressed. The response samples were drawn at a median of 12 months into treatment, with a range of about 6 to 40 months. On average, each sample had approximately 280,000 productive templates and 96,000 or so productive rearrangements. Longitudinal samples were available for about 30% of the 86 trial participants. Cryopreserved peripheral blood mononuclear cells were collected before treatment, at response, and at either disease progression or sustained remission. Every remission and progressive disease sample was obtained while ibrutinib was still being received by the patients. Study-level results and caveats: Sampling times were not matched between sustained-remission and progressing patients, and lymph node repertoires were not studied. Clonality rose at ibrutinib response, remained stable during sustained remission, and dropped back toward baseline at progression. Public clonotypes were rare and either shrank or stayed stable during treatment, and the rise in clonality at ibrutinib response reflected expansion of private clonotypes. Baseline clonality was found to be higher than that of age-matched healthy donors and was strongly correlated with circulating CD8+ T-cell counts.

V and J lose 0 bases and 7 bases, and a span of 14 bases separates them. From the germline V gene, CDR1 is SGHDT and CDR2 is YYEEEE. The CDR3 measures 16 amino acids from cysteine to phenylalanine. Only the CDR3 region is kept as DNA, spanning 48 bases read in frame from base 1. A MiSeq instrument was used for deep resolution sequencing, which targeted depths ranging from 1 in 1 million up to 1 in 200,000 T cells, with coverage averaging 10x for each clonotype. The immunoSEQ hsTCRB Kit was used to generate the TCR beta libraries. Per the source publication's procedure: The data were analyzed with ImmunoSEQ Analyzer and ImmunoSEQ Data Assistant, and V, D and J gene assignments followed IMGT definitions. Clonality, with values ranging from 0 to 1, was calculated as one minus the normalized Shannon entropy of productive rearrangement frequencies. Public clonotype analysis was restricted to overrepresented clonotypes comprising at least 0.05% of each patient's repertoire. Some 14 age-matched healthy donor repertoires from immuneACCESS served as clonality controls. Sourced from immuneACCESS, this table was stored by TCRdb with only in-frame sequences that have V and J called. A share of the clones is absent; for the studies checked, an unresolved V gene accounts for under half, and the remainder has no known explanation. D and trimming come from the DNA, and the V and J calls and clone size come from that table. For this sample the table gives approximately 150,000 clones, of which roughly 90% were detected only once. In total, the top ten clones hold around 3% of the sample.

The sample's time point label, decoded: progressive disease on ibrutinib. For TCR beta library preparation, roughly 2.2 micrograms of genomic DNA were isolated from cryopreserved PBMCs. High-throughput TCR beta sequencing was performed on longitudinal blood samples from CLL patients receiving ibrutinib monotherapy. Patients were enrolled in a phase 2 open-label single-center ibrutinib monotherapy trial. The sequence was obtained from a human donor with chronic lymphocytic leukemia. The chain is made from TRBV5-6 and TRBJ1-6; the D gene remains uncertain. This material consisted of PBMCs, taken at disease progression, from a patient treated with ibrutinib. The CDR3 reads as follows: CASSLVGFGTNSPLHF. The nucleotide sequence reads as follows: TGTGCCAGCAGCTTGGTGGGATTTGGAACCAATTCACCCCTCCACTTT.